This T cell receptor (beta chain) derives from a study of human T cells and chemical hapten exposure. Study-level background: Small pooled library volume differences chiefly drove per-sample TCR yield variation.

This clonotype has only a few counts. Its target is not known. The CDR3 is 13 residues long. V lost 5 bases and J lost 6, with 12 bases in between. Study results and limitations: Large CDR3 similarity clusters arose significantly more often from expanded TCRs than from controls.

Each CDR3 protein is one row after TCRdb ran MiXCR on the RACE reads. The top ten clones hold around 1.7% of a sample with 150,000 to 200,000 distinct CDR3 sequences, around 13% of them seen once. Described time point: patch test 1, 2 weeks after DPC sensitization. Indicated treatment: therapeutic diphenylcyclopropenone sensitization with weekly scalp DPC. The material sequenced was whole blood, taken in connection with sensitization to the hapten diphenylcyclopropenone (DPC). This TCR derives from a woman aged 30 to 39 with alopecia areata. Some clones in this sample may be carry-over from other donors' samples. The chain joins TRBV12-3 or TRBV12-4 to TRBJ2-3; D is unclear. This chain's CDR3 is CASSPPGADTQYF. The CDR3 region has the DNA TGTGCCAGCAGTCCTCCGGGTGCGGATACGCAGTATTTT.